The T cell receptor beta chain under discussion was sequenced for a study of T cells in Graves' hyperthyroidism and ophthalmopathy. The V and J ends lost 3 bases and 9 bases, in that order; junction bases with no gene match: 11. Germline CDR1 reads DFQATT; CDR2 reads SNEGSKA (reference sequence). CDR3 length: 14 amino acids. Patients aged 18 to 65 had newly diagnosed hyperthyroidism that had lasted under 2 months. RNA transcripts yielded amplified TCR beta CDR3 regions. The HTBI primer set was used in a first-round RT-PCR of the TCR CDR3. TCRdb fed the multiplex PCR reads into MiXCR, producing one record per CDR3 protein. The sample consists of a few hundred thousand distinct CDR3 sequences, 40% to 55% of them appearing once. Many counts were recorded for this clonotype.

Sequencing used peripheral blood or thyroid tissue (not recorded which). The chain couples TRBV20-1 to TRBJ1-5; 7 positions match TRBD1. This TCR came from a woman aged 18-29 years with Graves' hyperthyroidism. This CDR3 reads CSASPTGNLGPQHF. The CDR3, as DNA: TGCAGTGCTAGCCCGACAGGGAATCTGGGGCCCCAGCATTTT.